This is a list of T cell receptor beta chains from one sample in a study of HIV-infected patients and healthy controls. TCRdb re-called the 5' RACE reads with MiXCR, one entry per CDR3 protein. The sample holds roughly 13,000 distinct CDR3 sequences; 9% to 15% are singletons and the top ten take 35% to 45%. The sequencing here drew on blood, taken during antiretroviral therapy. These receptors all come from an adult with HIV infection. The donor label of this sample is uncertain. CDR3s leave out the opening cysteine and the closing phenylalanine or tryptophan. Clone size is not always given. Where it is, it says once, few, many or a class for expanded clones.

J: TRBJ2-5
size: -
V: TRBV5-1
CDR3: ASNRGGQETQY

J: TRBJ2-7
size: many
V: TRBV20-1
CDR3: SAIQGPGLADYEQY

J: TRBJ2-2
size: many
V: TRBV7-8
CDR3: ASSLKTPIRERAGELF

J: TRBJ2-1
size: many
V: TRBV25-1
CDR3: ASRAGVGSSYNEQF

J: TRBJ2-3
size: many
V: TRBV6-5
CDR3: ASSRDRVSTDTQY

J: TRBJ2-1
size: few
V: TRBV10-3
CDR3: AISESSGSSYNEQF

J: TRBJ2-7
size: -
V: TRBV27
CDR3: ASRRGTGSGEQY

J: TRBJ2-1
size: large
V: TRBV12-3/TRBV12-4
CDR3: ASSLGTGANEQF

J: TRBJ2-1
size: many
V: TRBV20-1
CDR3: SARGQGPNNEQF

J: TRBJ2-7
size: -
V: TRBV4-1
CDR3: ASSLGASGGYEQY

J: TRBJ2-7
size: many
V: TRBV28
CDR3: ASKRLAPPLNYEQY

J: TRBJ2-5
size: -
V: TRBV5-6
CDR3: ASSLGSGGQETQY

J: TRBJ2-1
size: many
V: TRBV9
CDR3: ASGRGGWNEQF

J: TRBJ2-5
size: -
V: TRBV5-4
CDR3: ASSLVLAGGRQETQY

J: TRBJ1-1
size: medium-sized
V: TRBV18
CDR3: ASSLSENTEAF

J: TRBJ2-5
size: many
V: TRBV5-1
CDR3: ASRLEGRETQY

J: TRBJ2-3
size: medium-sized
V: TRBV7-6
CDR3: ASSLLAGETDTQY

J: TRBJ1-2
size: -
V: TRBV15
CDR3: ATSRDFVNNYGYT

J: TRBJ2-3
size: many
V: TRBV18
CDR3: ASSQEEDTQY

J: TRBJ2-5
size: -
V: TRBV5-1
CDR3: ASSLVPGEETQY

J: TRBJ1-3
size: few
V: TRBV18
CDR3: ASSTGPSGNTIY

J: TRBJ2-3
size: many
V: TRBV24-1
CDR3: ATSESSGRASDTQY

J: TRBJ2-1
size: many
V: TRBV20-1
CDR3: SARDDGLAGGLYEQF

J: TRBJ2-2
size: -
V: TRBV24-1
CDR3: ATSKQGPANTGELF

J: TRBJ2-1
size: -
V: TRBV10-3
CDR3: AISELFTQGQGHNEQF

J: TRBJ1-1
size: many
V: TRBV6-2/TRBV6-3
CDR3: ATHQIDSYTEAF

J: TRBJ2-4
size: many
V: TRBV28
CDR3: ASSLVAAGGDIQY

J: TRBJ2-1
size: many
V: TRBV5-1
CDR3: ASSLTLSYNEQF

J: TRBJ2-1
size: many
V: TRBV6-5
CDR3: ASSPPGQGSSYNEQF

J: TRBJ2-6
size: many
V: TRBV20-1
CDR3: SAHPRTSGRLGANVLT

J: TRBJ1-1
size: many
V: TRBV18
CDR3: ASSLRANTEAF

J: TRBJ2-1
size: many
V: TRBV20-1
CDR3: SASLGSVDRAEQF

J: TRBJ2-1
size: many
V: TRBV29-1
CDR3: SVDTGTSGLLEQF

J: TRBJ1-1
size: many
V: TRBV18
CDR3: ASSPQREMNTEAF

J: TRBJ2-3
size: -
V: TRBV7-9
CDR3: ASRPGLLAADTQY

J: TRBJ1-4
size: many
V: TRBV9
CDR3: ASSAWGSTNEKLF

J: TRBJ2-1
size: -
V: TRBV4-1
CDR3: ASSHDARWRRQGAVNEQF

J: TRBJ2-1
size: many
V: TRBV30
CDR3: AWSRRGTSNEQF

J: TRBJ2-5
size: many
V: TRBV10-1
CDR3: ASSESGTSGQETQY

J: TRBJ2-3
size: -
V: TRBV12-3/TRBV12-4
CDR3: ASSPLGDTQY

J: TRBJ2-7
size: few
V: TRBV12-3/TRBV12-4
CDR3: ASSLAGQGYEQY